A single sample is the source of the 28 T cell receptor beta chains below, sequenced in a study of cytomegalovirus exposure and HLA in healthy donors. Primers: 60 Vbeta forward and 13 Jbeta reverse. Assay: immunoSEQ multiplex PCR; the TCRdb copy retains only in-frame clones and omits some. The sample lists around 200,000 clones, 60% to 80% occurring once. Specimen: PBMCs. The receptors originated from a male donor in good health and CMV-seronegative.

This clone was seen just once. CDR3 bases: TGTGCCAGCAGGACCGGGGGGGGACTAGCGGGGGGCTACGAGCAGTACTTC. The encoded protein is CASRTGGGLAGGYEQYF. V usage is TRBV28 and J usage is TRBJ2-7, with 15 bases that match TRBD2. In germline, CDR1 is MDHEN, CDR2 SYDVKM. V shed 6 bases, J shed 3 bases, and the junction held 9 bases outside the gene matches. This CDR3 comprises 17 residues.

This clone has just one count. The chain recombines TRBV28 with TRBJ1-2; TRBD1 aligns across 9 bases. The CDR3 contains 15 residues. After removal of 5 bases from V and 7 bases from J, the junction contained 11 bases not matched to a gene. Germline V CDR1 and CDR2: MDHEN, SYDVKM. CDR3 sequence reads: CASSLPGTGLVGYTF. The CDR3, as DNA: TGTGCCAGCAGTCTCCCAGGGACAGGGTTGGTTGGCTACACCTTC.

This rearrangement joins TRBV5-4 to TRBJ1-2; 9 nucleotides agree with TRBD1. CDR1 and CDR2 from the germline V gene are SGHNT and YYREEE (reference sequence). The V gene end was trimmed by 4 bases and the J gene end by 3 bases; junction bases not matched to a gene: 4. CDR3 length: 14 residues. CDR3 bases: TGTGCCAGCAGCGAAACAGGGGGCGACTATGGCTACACCTTC. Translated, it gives CASSETGGDYGYTF.

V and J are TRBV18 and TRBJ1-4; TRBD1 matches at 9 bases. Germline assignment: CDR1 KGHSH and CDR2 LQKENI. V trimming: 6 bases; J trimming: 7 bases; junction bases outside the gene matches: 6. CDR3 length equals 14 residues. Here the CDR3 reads CASSSDRGSEKLFF. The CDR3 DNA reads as TGTGCCAGCTCTTCGGACAGGGGAAGTGAAAAACTGTTTTTT.

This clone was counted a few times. As DNA, the CDR3 is TGTGCCAGCAGCTTAGTCGGGACACAGTACGAGCAGTACTTC. Protein product: CASSLVGTQYEQYF. The gene calls are TRBV7-2 and TRBJ2-7, with D maybe TRBD1 (6 bases). This CDR3 comprises 14 residues. Germline CDR1 and CDR2: SGHTA and FQGNSA. The V gene lost 1 base and the J gene lost 4 bases, with 11 bases spanning the gap.

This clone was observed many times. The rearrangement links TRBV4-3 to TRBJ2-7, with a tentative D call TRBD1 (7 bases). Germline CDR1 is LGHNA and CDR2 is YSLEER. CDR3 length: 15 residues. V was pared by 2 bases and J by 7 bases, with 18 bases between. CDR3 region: CASSQRTGGRGEQYF. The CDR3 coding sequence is TGCGCCAGCAGCCAAAGGACAGGCGGGCGGGGAGAGCAGTACTTC.

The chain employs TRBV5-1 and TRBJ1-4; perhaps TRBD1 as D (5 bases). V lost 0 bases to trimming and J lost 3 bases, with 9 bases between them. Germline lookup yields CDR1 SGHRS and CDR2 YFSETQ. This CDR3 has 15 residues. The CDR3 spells CASSLGYRSNEKLFF. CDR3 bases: TGCGCCAGCAGCTTGGGGTACAGGTCTAATGAAAAACTGTTTTTT.

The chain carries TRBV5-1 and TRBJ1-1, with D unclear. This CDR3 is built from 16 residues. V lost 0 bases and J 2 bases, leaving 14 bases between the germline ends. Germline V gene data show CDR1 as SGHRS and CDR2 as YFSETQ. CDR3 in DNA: TGCGCCAGCAGCTTGGTGGCAACAGCCACTAACACTGAAGCTTTCTTT. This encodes CASSLVATATNTEAFF.

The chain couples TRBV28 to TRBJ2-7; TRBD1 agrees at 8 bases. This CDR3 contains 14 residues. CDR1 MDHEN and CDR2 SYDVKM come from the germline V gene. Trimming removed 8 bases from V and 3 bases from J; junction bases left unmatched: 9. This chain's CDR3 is CASHPSTGVYEQYF. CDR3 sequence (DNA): TGTGCCAGCCACCCATCGACAGGGGTCTACGAGCAGTACTTC.

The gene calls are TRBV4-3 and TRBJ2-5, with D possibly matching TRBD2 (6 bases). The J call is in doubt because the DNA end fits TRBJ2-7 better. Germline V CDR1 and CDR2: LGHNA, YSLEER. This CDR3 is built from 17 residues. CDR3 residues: CASSQALGGTNTYEQYF. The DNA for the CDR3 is TGCGCCAGCAGCCAGGCCCTCGGCGGGACCAATACCTACGAGCAGTACTTC.

CDR3 in DNA: TGTGCCAGCAGTCAGCCGGGTCCCGGGGCTGAAGCTTTCTTT. Translation: CASSQPGPGAEAFF. The V gene is TRBV27, the J gene TRBJ1-1, with D uncertain. CDR1 MNHEY and CDR2 SMNVEV come from the germline V gene (reference sequence). Trimming removed 5 bases from V and 6 bases from J, with 16 bases in between. CDR3 size: 14 residues.

In nucleotides, the CDR3 is TGTGCCAGCAGTGACTCGGCGGGGGGGCCCACAGATACGCAGTATTTT. Translating gives CASSDSAGGPTDTQYF. The rearrangement uses TRBV6-4 and TRBJ2-3, with 9 bases aligning to TRBD2. CDR1 MRHNA and CDR2 SNTAGT come from the germline V gene. With 0 bases clipped from V and 2 bases from J, the junction kept 3 bases outside the gene matches. The CDR3 extends over 16 amino acids.

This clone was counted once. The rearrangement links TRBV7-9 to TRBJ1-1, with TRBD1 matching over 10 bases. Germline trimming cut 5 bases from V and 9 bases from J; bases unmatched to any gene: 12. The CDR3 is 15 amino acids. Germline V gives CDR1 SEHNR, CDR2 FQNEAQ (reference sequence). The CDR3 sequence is CASSHTRTGGRQAFF. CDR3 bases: TGTGCCAGCAGCCACACCCGGACAGGGGGTAGACAAGCTTTCTTT.

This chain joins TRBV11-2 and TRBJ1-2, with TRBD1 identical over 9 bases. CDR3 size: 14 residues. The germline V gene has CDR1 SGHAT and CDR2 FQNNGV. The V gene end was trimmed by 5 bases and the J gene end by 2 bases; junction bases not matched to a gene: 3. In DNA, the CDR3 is TGTGCCAGCAGCCAGGGGACAGGGAACTATGGCTACACCTTC. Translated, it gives CASSQGTGNYGYTF.

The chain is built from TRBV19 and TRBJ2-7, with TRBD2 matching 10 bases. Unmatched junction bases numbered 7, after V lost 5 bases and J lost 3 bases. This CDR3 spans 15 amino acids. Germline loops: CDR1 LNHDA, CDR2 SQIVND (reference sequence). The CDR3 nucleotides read TGTGCCAGTAGTTCGAGCGGGGGGGGTTTCTACGAGCAGTACTTC. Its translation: CASSSSGGGFYEQYF.

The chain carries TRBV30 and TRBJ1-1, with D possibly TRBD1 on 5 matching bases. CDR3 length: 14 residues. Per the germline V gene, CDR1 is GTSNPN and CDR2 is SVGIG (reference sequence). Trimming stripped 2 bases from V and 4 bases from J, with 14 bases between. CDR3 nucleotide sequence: TGTGCCTGGAGTACTCAGGGATTATCCACTGAAGCTTTCTTT. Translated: CAWSTQGLSTEAFF. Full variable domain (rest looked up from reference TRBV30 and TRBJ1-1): SQTIHQWPATLVQPVGSPLSLECTVEGTSNPNLYWYRQAAGRGLQLLFYSVGIGQISSEVPQNLSASRPQDRQFILSSKKLLLSDSGFYLCAWSTQGLSTEAFFGQGTRLTVV.

CDR3 residues: CASRAGPIVGTGVEQFF. In DNA form, the CDR3 reads TGTGCAAGTCGCGCGGGACCCATCGTTGGGACAGGGGTTGAGCAGTTCTTC. The rearrangement joins TRBV12-2 to TRBJ2-1; whether TRBD1, the table's D call, matches the DNA was not checked. TRBV12-2 is deemed a pseudogene. The CDR3 runs to 17 residues.

CDR3 nucleotides: TGCGCCAGCAGCCAAGATCAAGGGGGCGGGACTGAAGCTTTCTTT. Protein: CASSQDQGGGTEAFF. The chain is built from TRBV4-3 and TRBJ1-1; 7 positions agree with TRBD1. V was clipped by 0 bases and J by 5 bases; unmatched bases: 6. CDR1 and CDR2 from the germline V gene are LGHNA and YSLEER. CDR3 length: 15 amino acids.

CDR3 coding DNA: TGCAGCGTTGTCATCGACACTTTCTACGAGCAGTACTTC. It encodes CSVVIDTFYEQYF. V and J are TRBV29-1 and TRBJ2-7; D remains ambiguous. V lost 4 bases, J lost 3 bases, and 13 bases lay in between. Germline lookup yields CDR1 SQVTM and CDR2 ANQGSEA. This CDR3 region has 13 residues.

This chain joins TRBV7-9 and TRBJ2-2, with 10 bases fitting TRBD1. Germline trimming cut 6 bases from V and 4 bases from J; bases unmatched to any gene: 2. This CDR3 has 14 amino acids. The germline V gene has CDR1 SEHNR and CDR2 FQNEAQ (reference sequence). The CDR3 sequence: CASRGTGVTGELFF. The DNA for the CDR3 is TGTGCCAGCAGAGGGACAGGGGTCACCGGGGAGCTGTTTTTT.

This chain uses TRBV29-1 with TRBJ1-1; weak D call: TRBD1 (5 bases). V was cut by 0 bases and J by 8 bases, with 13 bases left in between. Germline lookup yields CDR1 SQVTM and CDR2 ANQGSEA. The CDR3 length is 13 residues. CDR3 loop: CSVEDRTPREAFF. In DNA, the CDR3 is TGCAGCGTTGAAGATAGGACACCCCGAGAAGCTTTCTTT.

The CDR3 is CASSVVAGRETQYF. The CDR3 DNA reads TGTGCCAGCAGCGTAGTAGCGGGGAGAGAGACCCAGTACTTC. The V and J genes are TRBV9 and TRBJ2-5, with TRBD2 matching over 8 bases. Unmatched junction bases numbered 2, after V lost 0 bases and J lost 4 bases. Germline CDR1 SGDLS, CDR2 YYNGEE. This CDR3 is built from 14 residues.

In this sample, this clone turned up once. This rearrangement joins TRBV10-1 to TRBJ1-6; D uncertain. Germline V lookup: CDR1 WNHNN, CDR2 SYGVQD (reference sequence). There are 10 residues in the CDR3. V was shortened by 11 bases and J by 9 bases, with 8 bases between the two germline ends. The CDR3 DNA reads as TGCGCCCGTTACGGTTCACCCCTCCACTTT. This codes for CARYGSPLHF.

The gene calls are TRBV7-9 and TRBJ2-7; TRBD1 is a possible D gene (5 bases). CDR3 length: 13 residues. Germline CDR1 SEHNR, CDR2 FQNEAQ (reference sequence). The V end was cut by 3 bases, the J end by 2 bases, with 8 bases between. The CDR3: CASSLTVTYEQYF. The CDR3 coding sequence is TGTGCCAGCAGCTTGACAGTTACCTACGAGCAGTACTTC.

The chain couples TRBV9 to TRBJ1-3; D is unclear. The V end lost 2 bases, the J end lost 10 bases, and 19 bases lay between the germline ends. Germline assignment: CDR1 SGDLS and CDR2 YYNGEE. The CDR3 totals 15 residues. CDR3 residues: CASSVLGGSGETIYF. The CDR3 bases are TGTGCCAGCAGCGTCTTAGGCGGTTCCGGGGAAACCATATATTTT.

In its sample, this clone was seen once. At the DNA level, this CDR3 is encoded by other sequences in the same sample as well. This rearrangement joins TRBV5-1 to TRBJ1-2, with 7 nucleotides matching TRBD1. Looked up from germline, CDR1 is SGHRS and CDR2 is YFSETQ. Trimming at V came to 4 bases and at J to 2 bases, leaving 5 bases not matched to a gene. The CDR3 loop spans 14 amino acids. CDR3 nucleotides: TGCGCCAGCAGCCTTGGGACAGCAAACTATGGCTACACCTTC. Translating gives CASSLGTANYGYTF.

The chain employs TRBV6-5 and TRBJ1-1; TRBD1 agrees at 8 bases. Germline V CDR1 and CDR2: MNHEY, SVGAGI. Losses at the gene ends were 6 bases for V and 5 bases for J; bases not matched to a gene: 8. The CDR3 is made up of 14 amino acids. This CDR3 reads CASSPDRVDTEAFF. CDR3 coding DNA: TGTGCCAGCAGCCCGGACAGGGTTGATACTGAAGCTTTCTTT.

The CDR3 here is CSLGLAGANTGELFF. CDR3 coding DNA: TGTTCCCTCGGACTAGCGGGGGCTAACACCGGGGAGCTGTTTTTT. This sequence joins TRBV7-9 and TRBJ2-2; TRBD2 aligns across 13 bases. Germline CDR1 and CDR2: SEHNR and FQNEAQ (reference sequence). The CDR3 is 15 amino acids.